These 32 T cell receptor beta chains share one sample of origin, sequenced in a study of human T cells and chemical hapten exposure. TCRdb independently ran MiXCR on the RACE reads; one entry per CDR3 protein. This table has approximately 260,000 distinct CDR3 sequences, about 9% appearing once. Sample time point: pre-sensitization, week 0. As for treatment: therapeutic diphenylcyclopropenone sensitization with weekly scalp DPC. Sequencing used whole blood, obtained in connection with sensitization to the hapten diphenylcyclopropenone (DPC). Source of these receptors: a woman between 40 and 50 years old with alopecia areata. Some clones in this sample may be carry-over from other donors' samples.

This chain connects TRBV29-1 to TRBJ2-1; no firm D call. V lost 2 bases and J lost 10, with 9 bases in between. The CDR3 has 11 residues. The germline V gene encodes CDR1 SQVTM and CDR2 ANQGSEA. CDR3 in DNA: TGCAGCGTTGAAAGAGTACAGGAGCAGTTCTTC. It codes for CSVERVQEQFF.

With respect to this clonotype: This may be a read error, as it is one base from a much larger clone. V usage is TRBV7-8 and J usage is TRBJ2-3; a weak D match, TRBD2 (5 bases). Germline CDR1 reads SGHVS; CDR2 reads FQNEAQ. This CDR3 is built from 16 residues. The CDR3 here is CVSSPTGGSGTDTQYF. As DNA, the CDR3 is TGTGTCAGCAGCCCGACCGGAGGCAGCGGCACAGATACGCAGTATTTT.

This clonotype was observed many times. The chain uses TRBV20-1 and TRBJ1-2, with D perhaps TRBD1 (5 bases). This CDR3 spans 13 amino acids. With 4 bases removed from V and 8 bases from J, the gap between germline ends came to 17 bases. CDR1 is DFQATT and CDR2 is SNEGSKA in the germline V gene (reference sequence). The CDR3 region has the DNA TGCAGTGCTATAATTGCCCGAACAGGAGGCTACACCTTC. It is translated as CSAIIARTGGYTF.

CDR3 loop: CATLSTSSYEQYF. The CDR3 DNA follows: TGTGCCACCCTCAGCACAAGCTCCTACGAGCAGTACTTC. The V gene is TRBV28, the J gene TRBJ2-7, with D unclear. The germline V gene has CDR1 MDHEN and CDR2 SYDVKM. With 10 bases removed from V and 0 bases from J, the gap between germline ends came to 13 bases. This CDR3 comprises 13 residues.

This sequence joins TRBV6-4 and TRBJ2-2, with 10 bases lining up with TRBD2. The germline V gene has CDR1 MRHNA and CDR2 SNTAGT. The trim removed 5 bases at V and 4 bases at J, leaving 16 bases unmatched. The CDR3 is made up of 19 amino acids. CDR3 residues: CASSPRRASGRPSTGELFF. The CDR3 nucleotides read TGTGCCAGCAGTCCCCGCCGGGCTAGCGGGAGACCGAGCACCGGGGAGCTGTTTTTT.

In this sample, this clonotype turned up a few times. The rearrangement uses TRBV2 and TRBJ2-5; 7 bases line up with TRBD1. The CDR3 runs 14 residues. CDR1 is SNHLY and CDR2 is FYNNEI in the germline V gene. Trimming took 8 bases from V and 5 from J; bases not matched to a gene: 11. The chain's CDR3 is CASPPGDREETQYF. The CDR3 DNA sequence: TGTGCCAGCCCTCCGGGCGACAGGGAGGAGACCCAGTACTTC.

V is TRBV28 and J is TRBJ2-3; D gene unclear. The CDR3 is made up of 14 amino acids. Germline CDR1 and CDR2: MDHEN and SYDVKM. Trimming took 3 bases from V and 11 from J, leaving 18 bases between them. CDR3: CASSFRFGQSQQYF. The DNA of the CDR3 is TGTGCCAGCAGTTTTCGTTTTGGTCAATCACAGCAGTATTTT.

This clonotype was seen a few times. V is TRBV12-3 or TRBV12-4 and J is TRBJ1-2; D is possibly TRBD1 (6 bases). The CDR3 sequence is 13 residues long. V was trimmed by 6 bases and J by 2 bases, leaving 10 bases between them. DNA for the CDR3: TGTGCCAGCAGCGGACAGACCAACTATGGCTACACCTTC. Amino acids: CASSGQTNYGYTF.

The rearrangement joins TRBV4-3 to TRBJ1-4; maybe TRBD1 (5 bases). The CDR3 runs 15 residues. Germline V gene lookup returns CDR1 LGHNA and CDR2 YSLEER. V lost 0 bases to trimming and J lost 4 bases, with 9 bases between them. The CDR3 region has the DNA TGCGCCAGCAGCCAAGATCGAGGGGTTAATGAAAAACTGTTTTTT. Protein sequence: CASSQDRGVNEKLFF.

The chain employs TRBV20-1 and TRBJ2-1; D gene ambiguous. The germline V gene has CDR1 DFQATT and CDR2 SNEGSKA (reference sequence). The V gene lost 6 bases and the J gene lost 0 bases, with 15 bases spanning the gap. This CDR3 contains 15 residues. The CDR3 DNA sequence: TGCAGTGCGTTCCACGGGTCGAGCTCCTACAATGAGCAGTTCTTC. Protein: CSAFHGSSSYNEQFF.

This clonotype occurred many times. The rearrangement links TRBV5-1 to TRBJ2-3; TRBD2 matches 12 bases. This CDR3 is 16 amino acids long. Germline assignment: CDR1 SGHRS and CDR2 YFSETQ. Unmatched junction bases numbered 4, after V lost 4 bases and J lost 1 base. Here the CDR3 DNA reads TGCGCCAGCAGCGCCCGACTAGCGGGAGGCACAGATACGCAGTATTTT. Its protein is CASSARLAGGTDTQYF.

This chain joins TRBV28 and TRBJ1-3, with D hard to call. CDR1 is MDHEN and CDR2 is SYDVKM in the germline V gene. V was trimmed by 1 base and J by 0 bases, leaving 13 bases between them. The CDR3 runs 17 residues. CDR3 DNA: TGTGCCAGCAGTTTATCAGCGGAGGGTAACTCTGGAAACACCATATATTTT. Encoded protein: CASSLSAEGNSGNTIYF.

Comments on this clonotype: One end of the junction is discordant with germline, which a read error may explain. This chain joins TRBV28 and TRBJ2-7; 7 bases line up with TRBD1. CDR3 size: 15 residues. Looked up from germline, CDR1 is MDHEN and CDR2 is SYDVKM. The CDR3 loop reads CASSPGQAYSYKQYF. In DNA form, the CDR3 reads TGTGCCAGCAGCCCTGGACAGGCCTACTCCTACAAGCAGTACTTC.

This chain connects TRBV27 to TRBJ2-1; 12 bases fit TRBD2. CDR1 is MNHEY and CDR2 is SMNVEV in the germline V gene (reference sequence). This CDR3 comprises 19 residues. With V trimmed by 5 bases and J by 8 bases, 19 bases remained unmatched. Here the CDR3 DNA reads TGTGCCAGCAGTCCGCGGACTAGCGGGACAAGCGGGGGAAGCCATGAGCAGTTCTTC. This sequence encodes CASSPRTSGTSGGSHEQFF.

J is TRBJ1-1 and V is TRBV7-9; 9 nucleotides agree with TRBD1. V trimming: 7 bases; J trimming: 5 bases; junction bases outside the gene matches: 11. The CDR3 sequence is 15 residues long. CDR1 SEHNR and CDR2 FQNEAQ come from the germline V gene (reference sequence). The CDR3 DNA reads TGTGCCAGCATCAATACAGGGGGCGCGAGAACTGAAGCTTTCTTT. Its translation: CASINTGGARTEAFF.

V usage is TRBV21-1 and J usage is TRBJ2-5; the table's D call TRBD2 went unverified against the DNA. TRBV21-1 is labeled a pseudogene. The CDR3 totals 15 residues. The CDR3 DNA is TGTGCCAGCAGCAAGCGCGGGACGGCGGTAAAGACCCAGTACTTC. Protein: CASSKRGTAVKTQYF.

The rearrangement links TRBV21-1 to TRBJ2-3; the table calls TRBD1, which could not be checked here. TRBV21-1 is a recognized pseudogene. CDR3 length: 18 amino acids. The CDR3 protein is CASSTVRQGNEGTDTQYF. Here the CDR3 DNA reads TGTGCCAGCAGCACCGTGAGACAGGGAAATGAAGGAACAGATACGCAGTATTTT.

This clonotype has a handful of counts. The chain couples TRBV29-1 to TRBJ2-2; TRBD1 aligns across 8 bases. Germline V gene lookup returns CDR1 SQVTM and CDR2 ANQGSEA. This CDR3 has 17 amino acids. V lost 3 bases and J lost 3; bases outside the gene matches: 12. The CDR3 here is CSVDPGGVVKDTGELFF. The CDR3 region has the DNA TGCAGCGTTGATCCAGGGGGCGTTGTTAAGGACACCGGGGAGCTGTTTTTT.

The CDR3 nucleotides are TGTGCCAGCAGTTACCCAGGACGCGGGAGGTTCGGCGTCCCCAGCACAGATACGCAGTATTTT. Protein product: CASSYPGRGRFGVPSTDTQYF. J is TRBJ2-3 and V is TRBV6-2 or TRBV6-3, with 8 bases fitting TRBD2. V was clipped by 2 bases and J by 0 bases; unmatched bases: 19. Germline loops: CDR1 MNHEY, CDR2 SVGEGT. This CDR3 region has 21 residues.

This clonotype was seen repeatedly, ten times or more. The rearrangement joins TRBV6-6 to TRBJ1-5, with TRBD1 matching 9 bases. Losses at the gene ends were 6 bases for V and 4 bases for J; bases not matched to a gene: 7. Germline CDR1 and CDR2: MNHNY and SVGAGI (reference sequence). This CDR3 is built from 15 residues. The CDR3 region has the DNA TGTGCCAGCAGGCCGGGACAGGGCGCGAATCAGCCCCAGCATTTT. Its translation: CASRPGQGANQPQHF.

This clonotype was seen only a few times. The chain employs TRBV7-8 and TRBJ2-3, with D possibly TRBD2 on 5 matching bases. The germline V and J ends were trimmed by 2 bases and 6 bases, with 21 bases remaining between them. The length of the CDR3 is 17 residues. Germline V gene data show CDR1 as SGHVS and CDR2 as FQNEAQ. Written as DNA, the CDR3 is TGTGCCAGCAGCTTAAAGGTGGCGGGCAGGAGGTCCGATACGCAGTATTTT. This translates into CASSLKVAGRRSDTQYF.

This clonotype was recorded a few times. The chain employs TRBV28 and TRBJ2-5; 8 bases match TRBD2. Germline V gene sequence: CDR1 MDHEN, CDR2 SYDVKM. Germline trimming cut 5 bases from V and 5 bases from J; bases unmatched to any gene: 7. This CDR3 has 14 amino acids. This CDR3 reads CASSLGREVETQYF. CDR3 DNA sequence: TGTGCCAGCAGTCTAGGGCGGGAGGTTGAGACCCAGTACTTC. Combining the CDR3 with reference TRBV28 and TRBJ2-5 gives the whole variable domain DVKVTQSSRYLVKRTGEKVFLECVQDMDHENMFWYRQDPGLGLRLIYFSYDVKMKEKGDIPEGYSVSREKKERFSLILESASTNQTSMYLCASSLGREVETQYFGPGTRLLVL.

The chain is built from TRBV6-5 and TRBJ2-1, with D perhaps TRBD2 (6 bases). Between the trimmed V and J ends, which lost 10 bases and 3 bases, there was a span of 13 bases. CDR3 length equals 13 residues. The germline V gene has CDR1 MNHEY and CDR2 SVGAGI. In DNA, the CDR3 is TGTGCCATCAGGGACTCAAACTACAATGAGCAGTTCTTC. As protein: CAIRDSNYNEQFF.

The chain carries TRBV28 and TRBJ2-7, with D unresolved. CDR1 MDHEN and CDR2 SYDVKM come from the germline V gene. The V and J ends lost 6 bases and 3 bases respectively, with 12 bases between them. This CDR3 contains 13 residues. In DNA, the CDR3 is TGTGCCAGCAGCCCTTCGACTCTCTACGAGCAGTACTTC. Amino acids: CASSPSTLYEQYF.

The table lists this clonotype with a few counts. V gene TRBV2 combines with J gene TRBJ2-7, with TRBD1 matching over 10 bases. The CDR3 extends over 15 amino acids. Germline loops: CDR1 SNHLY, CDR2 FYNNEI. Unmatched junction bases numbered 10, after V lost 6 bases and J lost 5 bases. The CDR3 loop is CASSDRDRGFDEQYF. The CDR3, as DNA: TGTGCCAGCAGCGACAGGGACAGGGGTTTCGACGAGCAGTACTTC.

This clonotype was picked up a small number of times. The CDR3 sequence is CASSTQGYNTGELFF. The CDR3 DNA sequence: TGCGCCAGCAGCACCCAGGGTTACAACACCGGGGAGCTGTTTTTT. The J gene is TRBJ2-2, the V gene TRBV5-1, with D possibly TRBD1 on 5 matching bases. Germline lookup yields CDR1 SGHRS and CDR2 YFSETQ. The V end was cut by 4 bases, the J end by 2 bases, with 12 bases between. The CDR3 is 15 amino acids.

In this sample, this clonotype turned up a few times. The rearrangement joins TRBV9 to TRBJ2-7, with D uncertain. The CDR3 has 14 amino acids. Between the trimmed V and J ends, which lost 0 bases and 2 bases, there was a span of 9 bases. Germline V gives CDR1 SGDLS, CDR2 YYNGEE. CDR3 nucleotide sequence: TGTGCCAGCAGCGTAGAACAGTTGCCCTACGAGCAGTACTTC. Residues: CASSVEQLPYEQYF.

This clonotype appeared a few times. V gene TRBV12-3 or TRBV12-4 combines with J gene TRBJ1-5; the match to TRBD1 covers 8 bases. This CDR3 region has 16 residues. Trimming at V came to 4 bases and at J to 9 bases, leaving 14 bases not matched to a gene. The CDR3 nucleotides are TGTGCCAGCAGTTCGCCCCTAGGACAGGGTTTCTCGCCCCAGCATTTT. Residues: CASSSPLGQGFSPQHF.

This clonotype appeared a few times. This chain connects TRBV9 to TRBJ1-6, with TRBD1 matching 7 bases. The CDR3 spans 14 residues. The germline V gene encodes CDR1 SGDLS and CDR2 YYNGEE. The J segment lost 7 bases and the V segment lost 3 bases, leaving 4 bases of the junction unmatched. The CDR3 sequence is CASSAGTENSPLHF. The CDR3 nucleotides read TGTGCCAGCAGCGCGGGGACAGAGAATTCACCCCTCCACTTT.

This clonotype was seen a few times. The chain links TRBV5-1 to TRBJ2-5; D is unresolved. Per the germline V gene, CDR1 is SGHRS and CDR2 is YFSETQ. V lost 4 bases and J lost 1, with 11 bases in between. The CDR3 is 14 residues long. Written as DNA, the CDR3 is TGCGCCAGCAGCCAAGGAAGCCTCCAAGAGACCCAGTACTTC. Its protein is CASSQGSLQETQYF.

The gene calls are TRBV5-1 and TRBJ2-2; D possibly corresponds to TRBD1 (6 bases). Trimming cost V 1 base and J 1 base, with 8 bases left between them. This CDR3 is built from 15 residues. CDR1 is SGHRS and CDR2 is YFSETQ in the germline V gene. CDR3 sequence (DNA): TGCGCCAGCAGCTTGAAGGGACAGAACACCGGGGAGCTGTTTTTT. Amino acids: CASSLKGQNTGELFF.

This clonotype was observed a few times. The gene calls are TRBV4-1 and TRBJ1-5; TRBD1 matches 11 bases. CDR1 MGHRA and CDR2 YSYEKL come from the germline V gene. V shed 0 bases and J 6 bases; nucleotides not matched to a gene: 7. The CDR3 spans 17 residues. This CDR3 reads CASSQDADRGRGQPQHF. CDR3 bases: TGCGCCAGCAGCCAAGATGCGGACAGGGGGCGCGGTCAGCCCCAGCATTTT.